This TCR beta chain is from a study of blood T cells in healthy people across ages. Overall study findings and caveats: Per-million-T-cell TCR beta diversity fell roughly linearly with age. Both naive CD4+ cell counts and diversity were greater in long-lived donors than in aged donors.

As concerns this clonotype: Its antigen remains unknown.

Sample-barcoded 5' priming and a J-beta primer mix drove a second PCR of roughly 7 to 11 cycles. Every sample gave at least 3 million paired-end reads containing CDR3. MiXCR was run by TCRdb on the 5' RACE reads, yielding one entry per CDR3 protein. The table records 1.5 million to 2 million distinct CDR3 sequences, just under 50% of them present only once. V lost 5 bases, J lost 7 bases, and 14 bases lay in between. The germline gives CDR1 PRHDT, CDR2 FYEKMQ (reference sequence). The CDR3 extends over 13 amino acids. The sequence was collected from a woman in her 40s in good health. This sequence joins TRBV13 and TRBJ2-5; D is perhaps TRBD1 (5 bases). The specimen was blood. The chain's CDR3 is CASSAERQGTQYF. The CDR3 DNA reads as TGTGCCAGCAGCGCAGAACGCCAGGGGACCCAGTACTTC.